The rows below give T cell receptor beta chains drawn from one sample of a study of cytomegalovirus exposure and HLA in healthy donors. Repertoires were generated with immunoSEQ multiplex PCR, while TCRdb's copy carries only in-frame clones and drops some. The sample holds 85,000 to 130,000 clones, 79% seen once. Input material: PBMCs. These receptor sequences come from a female donor in good health and CMV-seropositive. CDR3s include the opening cysteine and the closing phenylalanine or tryptophan. The D gene is left open where the match is weak. Clone size is shown for a subset of rows, as once, few, many or a class of expanded clone.

DNA | CDR3 | D | size | J | V | length
TGTGCCAGCTCACCGACGGGACAGGGGGATGGCTACACCTTC | CASSPTGQGDGYTF | TRBD1 | . | TRBJ1-2 | TRBV18 | 14
TGTGCCAGCACCCCGGGGGGTGGGGAGACCCAGTACTTC | CASTPGGGETQYF | . | . | TRBJ2-5 | TRBV12-1 | 13
TGTGCCAGCAGTGAGGGGGTTTGGACAGGGAGCTCCTACAATGAGCAGTTCTTC | CASSEGVWTGSSYNEQFF | TRBD1 | medium-sized | TRBJ2-1 | TRBV2 | 18
TGCGCCAGCAGCCACCAACTAAAAGCCGGGACAGGGGTGAATGAGCAGTTCTTC | CASSHQLKAGTGVNEQFF | TRBD1 | . | TRBJ2-1 | TRBV4-3 | 18
TGCAGCGCGGGGGAATGGGGTCATTATGGCTACACCTTC | CSAGEWGHYGYTF | . | . | TRBJ1-2 | TRBV29-1 | 13
TGTGCCTGGAGTCCCAAAGCGGGGGGGACCTACGAGCAGTACTTC | CAWSPKAGGTYEQYF | TRBD2 | . | TRBJ2-7 | TRBV30 | 15
TGTGCCACCAGCAGAAGGTTTAGCGGGGGGAACACAGATACGCAGTATTTT | CATSRRFSGGNTDTQYF | TRBD2 | . | TRBJ2-3 | TRBV15 | 17
TGTGCCAGCAGCGTAGAGACTAGCGGGATGGGTGAGAATGAGCAGTTCTTC | CASSVETSGMGENEQFF | TRBD2 | . | TRBJ2-1 | TRBV9 | 17
TGCGCCAGCAGTCGGATAGCGGGGGGGATCCACGAGCAGTACTTC | CASSRIAGGIHEQYF | TRBD2 | . | TRBJ2-7 | TRBV10-2 | 15
TGTTCCAGCAGCTTAGGTGAGGCAGGGGGTCAGCCCCAGCATTTT | CSSSLGEAGGQPQHF | TRBD1 | . | TRBJ1-5 | TRBV7-9 | 15
TGCGCCAGCAGCTTGGCCCCCTCGGGGAATGAGCAGTTCTTC | CASSLAPSGNEQFF | . | . | TRBJ2-1 | TRBV5-1 | 14
TGTGCCAGCAGCGGCAGACAGGGGATGGCAGGCGGGGAGCTGTTTTTT | CASSGRQGMAGGELFF | TRBD1 | . | TRBJ2-2 | TRBV27 | 16
TGTGCCAGCTCACCACCGGACTCACTAGCGGGAATATACGAGCAGTACTTC | CASSPPDSLAGIYEQYF | TRBD2 | . | TRBJ2-7 | TRBV18 | 17
TGTGCCAGCAGTTCCAGCTTGGCCAGCGGGCAGTACTTC | CASSSSLASGQYF | . | . | TRBJ2-7 | TRBV27 | 13
TGTGCCAGCAGCTCTTTGGCTAGCGGGACATACAATGAGCAGTTCTTC | CASSSLASGTYNEQFF | TRBD2 | . | TRBJ2-1 | TRBV7-2 | 16
TGTGCCTGGAGTGTCCAGGGTGAGGATTCACCCCTCCACTTT | CAWSVQGEDSPLHF | . | . | TRBJ1-6 | TRBV30 | 14
TGTGCCAGCAGCTTAGGGGGAAAAGAGACCCAGTACTTC | CASSLGGKETQYF | . | . | TRBJ2-5 | TRBV5-5 | 13
TGCGCCAGCAGCCAAGACCCCCAGGGAAGGGGCGAAAAACTGTTTTTT | CASSQDPQGRGEKLFF | . | . | TRBJ1-4 | TRBV4-3 | 16
TGTGCCAGCAGCCGGGACAGGGAAGGAGTACGCCAGTTCTTC | CASSRDREGVRQFF | TRBD1 | . | TRBJ2-1 | TRBV2 | 14
TGTTCCAGCAGCGCAAGGACAAGGCCCTACGAGCAGTACTTC | CSSSARTRPYEQYF | . | . | TRBJ2-7 | TRBV7-9 | 14
TGTGCCAGCAGTTACGAGGGGGGGCGGAACACTGAAGCTTTCTTT | CASSYEGGRNTEAFF | . | . | TRBJ1-1 | TRBV6-5 | 15
TGTGCCAGCAGCTTAGTTTGGGGGGAGGGAGAGACCCAGTACTTC | CASSLVWGEGETQYF | TRBD2 | . | TRBJ2-5 | TRBV7-6 | 15
TGTGCCAGCAGCTTGACCACTATCATGAACACTGAAGCTTTCTTT | CASSLTTIMNTEAFF | . | once | TRBJ1-1 | TRBV13 | 15
TGTGCCAGCAGCCCGGGACTAGCGGGCACAGATACGCAGTATTTT | CASSPGLAGTDTQYF | TRBD2 | . | TRBJ2-3 | TRBV13 | 15
TGTGCCAGCAGCTTGGCCGGGACAGGGCCTGGCTACACCTTC | CASSLAGTGPGYTF | TRBD1 | . | TRBJ1-2 | TRBV5-4 | 14
TGTGCCAGCTATCCAGGAGCGGGGGGCAACAATGAGCAGTTCTTC | CASYPGAGGNNEQFF | TRBD2 | few | TRBJ2-1 | TRBV2 | 15
TGCGCCAGCAGCTTGTACCGGGTTGATGAGCAGTTCTTC | CASSLYRVDEQFF | . | . | TRBJ2-1 | TRBV5-1 | 13
TGTGCCAGCAGCTTAGTAGCTCTCACCGATAGCAATCAGCCCCAGCATTTT | CASSLVALTDSNQPQHF | . | few | TRBJ1-5 | TRBV7-9 | 17
TGTGCAAGCCCCCATGACGCCCGGGGTGGGAACACTGAAGCTTTCTTT | CASPHDARGGNTEAFF | . | . | TRBJ1-1 | TRBV12-2 | 16
TGTGCCAGCAGCGTAGGGGGAGTAATACAAGAGACCCAGTACTTC | CASSVGGVIQETQYF | . | . | TRBJ2-5 | TRBV9 | 15
TGTGCCAGCAGCTTAACCCGGGACAGTCACACTGAAGCTTTCTTT | CASSLTRDSHTEAFF | TRBD1 | . | TRBJ1-1 | TRBV7-6 | 15
TGCGCCAGCAGCTTGACCGTAGGACAGGGGTACAACATTCAGTACTTC | CASSLTVGQGYNIQYF | TRBD1 | . | TRBJ2-4 | TRBV5-1 | 16
TGTGCCAGCAGCCCGGGACTAGACGTCGGGGAGCTGTTTTTT | CASSPGLDVGELFF | TRBD2 | few | TRBJ2-2 | TRBV4-2 | 14
TGTGCCAGCAGCGGCAGGACAGGGGCCCGCAATCAGCCCCAGCATTTT | CASSGRTGARNQPQHF | TRBD1 | once | TRBJ1-5 | TRBV28 | 16
TGCGCCAGCAGCCAAGATCGCGGGAATTCACCCCTCCACTTT | CASSQDRGNSPLHF | . | . | TRBJ1-6 | TRBV4-3 | 14
TGCGCCAGCAGCCCGGGTTATGAGGCAGATACGCAGTATTTT | CASSPGYEADTQYF | . | . | TRBJ2-3 | TRBV4-3 | 14
TGTGCCAGCAGCTCAGGAGCGGGCACAGATACGCAGTATTTT | CASSSGAGTDTQYF | . | few | TRBJ2-3 | TRBV5-8 | 14
TGTGCCAGCAGTGCCACAGGGGTTTACAATGAGCAGTTCTTC | CASSATGVYNEQFF | TRBD1 | . | TRBJ2-1 | TRBV6-5 | 14
TGTGCCAGCGGAGGTGGAGGGGTAGGGGGCTACACCTTC | CASGGGGVGGYTF | . | . | TRBJ1-2 | TRBV6-1 | 13
TGTGCCAGCAGTTTTAACAGGGGGAAGGAGACCCAGTACTTC | CASSFNRGKETQYF | TRBD1 | . | TRBJ2-5 | TRBV27 | 14
TGTGCCAGCTCACCATTGAAGGGGCACCACGAGCAGTACTTC | CASSPLKGHHEQYF | . | . | TRBJ2-7 | TRBV18 | 14
TGTGCCAGCAGCCCGGGACTAGCGGGAGCGACTGAGCAGTTCTTC | CASSPGLAGATEQFF | TRBD2 | . | TRBJ2-1 | TRBV7-6 | 15
TGTGCCAGCTCACCAAGTAGCGGGGGGAAGACAGATACGCAGTATTTT | CASSPSSGGKTDTQYF | TRBD2 | . | TRBJ2-3 | TRBV18 | 16
TGTGCCAGCGAGGAGGAAAAACTGTTTTTT | CASEEEKLFF | . | . | TRBJ1-4 | TRBV6-1 | 10
TGTGCCAGCAGTTTGGGCGGGAACTATGGCTACACCTTC | CASSLGGNYGYTF | . | . | TRBJ1-2 | TRBV28 | 13